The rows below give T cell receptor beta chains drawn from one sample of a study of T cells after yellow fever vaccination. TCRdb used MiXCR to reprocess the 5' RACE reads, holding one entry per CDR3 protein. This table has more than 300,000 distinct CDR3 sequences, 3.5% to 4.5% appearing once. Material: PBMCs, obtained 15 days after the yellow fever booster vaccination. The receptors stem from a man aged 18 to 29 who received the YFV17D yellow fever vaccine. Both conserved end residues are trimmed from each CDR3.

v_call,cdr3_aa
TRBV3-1,ASTNRETQY
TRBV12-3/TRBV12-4,ASSIRTGKRELLKETQY
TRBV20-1,SASIWELDGDTQY
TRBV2,ASAGREANYGYT
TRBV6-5,ASTPAPAGELF
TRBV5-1,ASSPGTAPYNEQF
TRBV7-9,ASSLIGSDTNTGELF
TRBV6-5,ASSGRRDGYEQY
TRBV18,ASSPVDTQY
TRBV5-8,ASSEPGTRDTEAF
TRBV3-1,ASSPHSSANYGYT
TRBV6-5,ASSYEGTLGSPLH
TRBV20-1,SARGLDRASYEQY
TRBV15,ATSDRDGGVYNEQF
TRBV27,ASSSRGDRITGELF
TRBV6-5,ASSYHDSSSYNEQF
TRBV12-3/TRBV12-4,ASSLSWEGGYT
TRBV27,ASSPLGQGGNEQF
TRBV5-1,ASSLYSGGETQY
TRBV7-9,ASSPPTASGEGGETQY
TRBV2,ASSRRGGGVTEAF
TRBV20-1,SATGQGEFTDTQY
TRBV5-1,ASGAGEHTDTQY
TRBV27,ASSLDRGSDEQF
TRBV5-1,ASSLQWARGAEDEQF
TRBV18,ASSPRGGQNSPLH
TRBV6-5,ASTLAGTETQY
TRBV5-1,ASSLQRGQEETQY
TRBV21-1,ASSKKTGNTEAF
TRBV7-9,ASSLSGAVVMEQF
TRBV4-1,ASSQELHRNTEAF
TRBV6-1,ASSAGTGGSGANVLT
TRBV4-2,ASSQDFTDTQY
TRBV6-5,ASRLGTGGVGSPLH
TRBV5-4,ASSPDRPSYEQY
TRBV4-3,ASSQDLGPGNTIY
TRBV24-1,ATSVGGSNQPQH
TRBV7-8,ASSLGTTYLYEQY
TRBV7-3,ASSLQSTGELF
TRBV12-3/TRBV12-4,ASTPWQGAYGYT
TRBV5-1,ASSLESASETQY
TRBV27,ASSLTRDYPPNEQF
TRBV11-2,ASSPGTSGGPSYEQY
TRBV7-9,ASTFRGGDEAF
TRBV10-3,AISSGGLVRETQY